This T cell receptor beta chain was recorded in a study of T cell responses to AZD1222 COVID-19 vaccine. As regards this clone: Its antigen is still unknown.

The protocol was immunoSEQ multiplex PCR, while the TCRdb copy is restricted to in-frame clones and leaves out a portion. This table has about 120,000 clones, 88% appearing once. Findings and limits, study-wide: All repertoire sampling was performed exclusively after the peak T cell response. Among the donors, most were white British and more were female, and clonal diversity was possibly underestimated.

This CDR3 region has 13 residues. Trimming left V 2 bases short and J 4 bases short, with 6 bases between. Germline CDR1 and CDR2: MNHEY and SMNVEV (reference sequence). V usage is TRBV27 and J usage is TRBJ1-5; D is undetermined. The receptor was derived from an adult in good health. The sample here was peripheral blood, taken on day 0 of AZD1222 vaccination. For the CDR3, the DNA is TGTGCCAGCAGTTTACGGGAGAATCAGCCCCAGCATTTT. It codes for CASSLRENQPQHF.